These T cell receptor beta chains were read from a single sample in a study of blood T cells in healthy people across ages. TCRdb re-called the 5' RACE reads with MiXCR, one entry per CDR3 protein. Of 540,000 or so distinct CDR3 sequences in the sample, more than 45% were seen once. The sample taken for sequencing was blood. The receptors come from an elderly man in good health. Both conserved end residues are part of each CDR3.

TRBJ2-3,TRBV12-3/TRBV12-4,CASSGTTDTQYF
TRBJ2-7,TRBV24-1,CATSDSLGGPFYEQYF
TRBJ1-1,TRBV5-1,CASSSTGNTEAFF
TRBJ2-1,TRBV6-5,CASSYSGTEYNEQFF
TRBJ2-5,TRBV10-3,CATGTGQEAQYF
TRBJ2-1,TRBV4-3,CASSQRSKGVGYGNGQFF
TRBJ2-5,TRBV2,CASSAGGWETQYF
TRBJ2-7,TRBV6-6,CASGRGVPQVEQYF
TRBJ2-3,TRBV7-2,CASSHGWRATQYF
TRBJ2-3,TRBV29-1,CSVEGLAGHTDTQYF
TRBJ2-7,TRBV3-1,CASSQLYEQYF
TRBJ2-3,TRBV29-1,CSVKGHLGVTQYF
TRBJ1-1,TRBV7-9,CASSYTVNTEAFF
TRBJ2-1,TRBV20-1,CSASLTSGSFLDNEQFF
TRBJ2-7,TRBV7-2,CASSLAVTGAYEQYF
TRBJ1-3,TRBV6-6,CASTPSPSGNTIYF
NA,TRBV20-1,CSARMRDIEQYF
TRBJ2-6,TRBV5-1,CASRLEWGSGANVLTF
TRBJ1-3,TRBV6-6,CASSYEGNWDTIYF
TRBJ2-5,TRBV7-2,CASSLGSGIQETQYF
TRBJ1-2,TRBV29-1,CSAADSSSGYGYTF
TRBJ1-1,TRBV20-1,CRPQGGSEAFF
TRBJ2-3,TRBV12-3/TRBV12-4,CASSLIRETVLGADTQYF
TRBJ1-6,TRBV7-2,CASSSPGGRGSPLHF
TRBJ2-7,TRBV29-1,CSAEGQGRYEQYF
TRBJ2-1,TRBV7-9,CASRGTSGRSGEQFF
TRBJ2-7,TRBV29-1,CSVGLGFNEQYF
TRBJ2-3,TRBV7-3,CASSAGQGFYADTQYF
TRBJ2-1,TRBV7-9,CASSLGGSLAFIEQFF
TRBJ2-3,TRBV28,CASGFGGSADTQYF
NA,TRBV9,CASSPGGTPGHIQYF
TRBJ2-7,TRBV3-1,CASSHTLAGVGETRYF
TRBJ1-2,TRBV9,CASSDNREDYGYTF
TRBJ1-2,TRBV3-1,CASSQDRWAYGYTF
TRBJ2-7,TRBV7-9,CASSLEINEQYF
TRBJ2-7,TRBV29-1,CSGGDGRHEQYF
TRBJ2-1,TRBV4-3,CASSQDLPRGRLGEQFF